This T cell receptor beta chain was observed in a study of cytomegalovirus exposure and HLA in healthy donors. Study as a whole: Among about 179 million T cells, an earlier analysis found 117 million unique TCR beta sequences. Study results and limitations: Sequence variants that were highly shared formed a cluster that was likely a sequencing artifact.

The PCR was carried out with 60 Vbeta primers and 13 Jbeta primers. Only in-frame clones appear in the TCRdb table, and some are missing; sequencing was by immunoSEQ multiplex PCR. Seen here are around 190,000 clones, roughly four fifths observed once, and the top ten hold about 1.9%. Notes on this clone: Its cognate antigen is unknown.

Sequencing was performed on PBMCs. This receptor was obtained from a man aged 25-45 years in good health and CMV-seronegative.

The CDR3 sequence: CASSTAGQVSFNEKLFF. The CDR3 DNA sequence: TGTGCCAGCAGTACTGCAGGACAGGTGTCTTTTAATGAAAAACTGTTTTTT. The chain uses TRBV28 and TRBJ1-4; 7 bases map to TRBD1. Germline CDR1 is MDHEN and CDR2 is SYDVKM. The junction had 13 bases not matched to a gene; V was cut back by 5 bases and J by 4 bases. The CDR3 has 17 residues.